The 26 T cell receptor beta chains below were found in one sample sequenced in a study of T cell responses to AZD1222 COVID-19 vaccine. Produced via immunoSEQ multiplex PCR; TCRdb's table is partial and in-frame only. The repertoire has 93,000 or so clones, 90% of them found once; the top ten carry 4% to 5.5%. Sequenced material: peripheral blood, taken on day 0 of AZD1222 vaccination. The receptor source for this set is an adult in good health.

The chain is built from TRBV5-1 and TRBJ2-5, with TRBD1 matching 10 bases. The CDR3 spans 15 residues. The V gene's germline CDR1 is SGHRS and CDR2 YFSETQ. Trimming took 2 bases from V and 4 from J; bases not matched to a gene: 5. CDR3 in DNA: TGCGCCAGCAGCTTCCGACAGGGGGCCAGAGAGACCCAGTACTTC. This sequence encodes CASSFRQGARETQYF. Together with reference TRBV5-1 and TRBJ2-5, the CDR3 gives the full variable domain: KAGVTQTPRYLIKTRGQQVTLSCSPISGHRSVSWYQQTPGQGLQFLFEYFSETQRNKGNFPGRFSGRQFSNSRSEMNVSTLELGDSALYLCASSFRQGARETQYFGPGTRLLVL.

CDR3 DNA sequence: TGTGCCAGCAGCCCACGGACGGGGAGGGCTGAAGCTTTCTTT. Translated, it gives CASSPRTGRAEAFF. The rearrangement uses TRBV28 and TRBJ1-1; D is unresolved. The length of the CDR3 is 14 residues. Germline V lookup: CDR1 MDHEN, CDR2 SYDVKM. Between the trimmed V and J ends, which lost 6 bases and 6 bases, there was a span of 17 bases.

This clone occurred once. The chain has TRBV18 and TRBJ2-7; possibly TRBD1 for D (6 bases). The germline V gene encodes CDR1 KGHSH and CDR2 LQKENI. The germline V and J ends were trimmed by 10 bases and 2 bases, with 15 bases remaining between them. This CDR3 has 13 amino acids. CDR3 sequence reads: CATSSGVTYEQYF. The CDR3 bases are TGTGCCACCTCTTCAGGGGTAACCTACGAGCAGTACTTC.

The chain joins TRBV9 to TRBJ2-5, with 9 bases matching TRBD1. This CDR3 has 16 amino acids. Looked up from germline, CDR1 is SGDLS and CDR2 is YYNGEE. J gave up 5 bases and V 4 bases, and 12 bases lay outside the gene matches. CDR3 in amino acids: CASSKRTGALGETQYF. CDR3 nucleotide sequence: TGTGCCAGCAGCAAACGGACAGGGGCGCTCGGCGAGACCCAGTACTTC.

V and J are TRBV7-9 and TRBJ2-3, with 9 bases that match TRBD2. With V trimmed by 4 bases and J by 6 bases, 5 bases remained unmatched. The CDR3 is 14 amino acids. From germline, CDR1 is SEHNR and CDR2 FQNEAQ (reference sequence). The CDR3 is CASSSLAGSDTQYF. The CDR3 nucleotides read TGTGCCAGCAGCTCCCTAGCGGGGTCCGATACGCAGTATTTT.

The J gene is TRBJ1-1, the V gene TRBV6-2 or TRBV6-3; 9 nucleotides align to TRBD1. The junction had 6 bases not matched to a gene; V was cut back by 0 bases and J by 7 bases. The CDR3 totals 15 residues. CDR1 MNHEY and CDR2 SVGEGT come from the germline V gene. CDR3 coding DNA: TGTGCCAGCAGTTACTCGATGGACAGGGGAAATGAAGCTTTCTTT. It translates to CASSYSMDRGNEAFF.

The chain joins TRBV7-8 to TRBJ2-2; D remains unclear. Germline lookup yields CDR1 SGHVS and CDR2 FQNEAQ. Deletions cut 4 bases from V and 0 bases from J, with 0 bases between. The CDR3 consists of 12 residues. CDR3 protein: CASSSNTGELFF. The CDR3 nucleotides read TGTGCCAGCAGCTCGAACACCGGGGAGCTGTTTTTT.

The CDR3 DNA sequence: TGTGCCAGCAGGGCCCACGATGCAACCGGGGAGCTGTTTTTT. Translated: CASRAHDATGELFF. V gene TRBV2 combines with J gene TRBJ2-2; D unresolved. Trimming left V 6 bases short and J 5 bases short, with 13 bases between. This CDR3 is built from 14 residues. Germline V gene data show CDR1 as SNHLY and CDR2 as FYNNEI.

This rearrangement joins TRBV28 to TRBJ1-5; 8 positions agree with TRBD1. CDR1 and CDR2 (germline): MDHEN, SYDVKM. Trimming at V came to 6 bases and at J to 7 bases, leaving 11 bases not matched to a gene. The CDR3 runs to 15 residues. The CDR3: CASRGDQGAKQPQHF. The CDR3 region has the DNA TGTGCCAGCAGGGGGGACCAGGGGGCAAAACAGCCCCAGCATTTT.

The rearrangement uses TRBV5-1 and TRBJ1-2, with a weak D call TRBD1 (5 bases). The germline V gene has CDR1 SGHRS and CDR2 YFSETQ. Between the trimmed V and J ends, which lost 3 bases and 3 bases, there was a span of 15 bases. The CDR3 sequence is 15 residues long. CDR3 loop: CASSWGQGGHYGYTF. CDR3 bases: TGCGCCAGCAGCTGGGGCCAGGGAGGGCACTATGGCTACACCTTC.

The CDR3 nucleotides are TGTGCCAGCAGCCAAGTATCAGGACCTCCAGAGACCCAGTACTTC. This encodes CASSQVSGPPETQYF. The rearrangement links TRBV7-3 to TRBJ2-5; D call uncertain. V was cut by 5 bases and J by 4 bases, with 17 bases left in between. CDR3 length equals 15 residues. CDR1 is SGHTA, CDR2 FQGTGA, per germline.

J is TRBJ2-2 and V is TRBV6-1, with D perhaps matching TRBD1 or TRBD2 (5 bases each). The V gene's germline CDR1 is MNHNS and CDR2 SASEGT. Trimming shortened V by 2 bases and J by 4 bases, and 11 bases separated the two germline ends. The CDR3 length is 15 residues. The CDR3 here is CASSELMRGTGELFF. The CDR3 DNA is TGTGCCAGCAGTGAATTGATGAGGGGCACCGGGGAGCTGTTTTTT.

CDR3 nucleotides: TGTGCCAGCAGTTACACCCCGAGCACGAACACTGAAGCTTTCTTT. Its translation: CASSYTPSTNTEAFF. The chain combines TRBV6-5 with TRBJ1-1; D is uncertain. Germline V gene lookup returns CDR1 MNHEY and CDR2 SVGAGI. V was cut by 2 bases and J by 1 base, with 11 bases left in between. The CDR3 runs to 15 residues.

CDR3 DNA: TGTGCCAGCAGCAAGGTCCCTACCCGTCTTTCACCCCTCCACTTT. This sequence encodes CASSKVPTRLSPLHF. J is TRBJ1-6 and V is TRBV21-1. TRBV21-1 is flagged as a pseudogene. This CDR3 is 15 amino acids long.

This chain links TRBV18 with TRBJ2-1; D is undetermined. The germline V gene encodes CDR1 KGHSH and CDR2 LQKENI. Trimming took 3 bases from V and 9 from J, leaving 9 bases between them. This CDR3 comprises 12 residues. Here the CDR3 DNA reads TGTGCCAGCTCACCTTCCTACGGTGAGCAGTTCTTC. It codes for CASSPSYGEQFF.

V gene TRBV29-1 combines with J gene TRBJ2-3; 10 nucleotides line up with TRBD2. The CDR3 has 15 residues. Trimming cost V 1 base and J 4 bases; bases outside gene matches: 5. CDR1 is SQVTM and CDR2 is ANQGSEA in the germline V gene. DNA for the CDR3: TGCAGCGTTGAAGGAGCGGGGGGGCCGTCAGATACGCAGTATTTT. Residues: CSVEGAGGPSDTQYF.

As concerns this clone: Distinct nucleotide sequences in the sample also encode this CDR3. The V and J genes are TRBV18 and TRBJ2-5; D gene unclear. Trimming removed 1 base at V and 2 bases at J, with 5 bases between. The germline CDR1 and CDR2 sequences are KGHSH and LQKENI. The CDR3 runs 13 residues. The CDR3 loop is CASSPLIQETQYF. The CDR3 nucleotides read TGTGCCAGCTCACCACTCATTCAAGAGACCCAGTACTTC.

This clone was seen only once. This chain links TRBV4-1 with TRBJ1-3; D is perhaps TRBD1 (5 bases). V dropped 0 bases and J dropped 3 bases, with 9 bases sitting between them. The CDR3 extends over 15 amino acids. Germline V gene lookup returns CDR1 MGHRA and CDR2 YSYEKL. CDR3: CASSQDAGFGNTIYF. The CDR3 region has the DNA TGCGCCAGCAGCCAAGACGCAGGGTTTGGAAACACCATATATTTT.

This rearrangement joins TRBV25-1 to TRBJ2-2, with 11 bases lining up with TRBD2. Germline CDR1 MGHDK, CDR2 SYGVNS. J lost 6 bases, V lost 7 bases, and 10 bases had no gene match. The CDR3 length is 16 residues. This CDR3 is CASTPVTSGESGELFF. CDR3 sequence (DNA): TGTGCCAGCACCCCCGTGACTAGCGGGGAGTCCGGGGAGCTGTTTTTT.

This chain connects TRBV6-5 to TRBJ1-6, with D possibly TRBD1 on 6 matching bases. V was cut by 7 bases and J by 8 bases, with 12 bases left in between. This CDR3 comprises 13 residues. Germline lookup yields CDR1 MNHEY and CDR2 SVGAGI. CDR3 protein: CASIHRVDSPLHF. CDR3 DNA sequence: TGTGCCAGCATCCACAGGGTGGATTCACCCCTCCACTTT.

Comments on this clone: Other DNA sequences in the sample encode the same CDR3. The rearrangement links TRBV20-1 to TRBJ1-2, with 9 bases identical to TRBD1. Germline lookup yields CDR1 DFQATT and CDR2 SNEGSKA (reference sequence). The CDR3 is 11 residues long. V trimming: 5 bases; J trimming: 6 bases; junction bases outside the gene matches: 1. The CDR3 spells CSARTGDGYTF. Written as DNA, the CDR3 is TGCAGTGCTCGGACAGGGGATGGCTACACCTTC.

The J gene is TRBJ1-5, the V gene TRBV6-1; a possible D gene is TRBD1 (5 bases). V was cut by 2 bases and J by 1 base, with 9 bases left in between. Germline lookup yields CDR1 MNHNS and CDR2 SASEGT. The CDR3 length is 15 residues. The DNA for the CDR3 is TGTGCCAGCAGTGAAAGGGGAAGGAGCAATCAGCCCCAGCATTTT. Amino acids: CASSERGRSNQPQHF.

The rearrangement uses TRBV18 and TRBJ2-7; D unresolved. This CDR3 comprises 14 residues. Deletions cut 2 bases from V and 3 bases from J, with 11 bases between. CDR1 KGHSH and CDR2 LQKENI come from the germline V gene. CDR3 region: CASSPASKVYEQYF. The CDR3 DNA follows: TGTGCCAGCTCACCAGCGTCTAAGGTCTACGAGCAGTACTTC.

The J gene is TRBJ2-5, the V gene TRBV19; no definite D call. The CDR3 covers 15 residues. The V gene's germline CDR1 is LNHDA and CDR2 SQIVND (reference sequence). Trimming stripped 0 bases from V and 2 bases from J, with 10 bases between. The CDR3 region has the DNA TGTGCCAGTAGTATAGATCTACTGGGACAAGAGACCCAGTACTTC. Translated: CASSIDLLGQETQYF.

V gene TRBV4-3 combines with J gene TRBJ1-2; possibly TRBD1 for D (5 bases). CDR3 length: 15 amino acids. The germline CDR1 and CDR2 sequences are LGHNA and YSLEER. The V and J ends lost 5 bases and 4 bases respectively, with 17 bases between them. CDR3 in amino acids: CASSDGASGFYGYTF. CDR3 coding DNA: TGCGCCAGCAGCGACGGGGCAAGTGGGTTCTATGGCTACACCTTC.

V and J are TRBV6-6 and TRBJ1-5; D uncertain. Germline V gene data show CDR1 as MNHNY and CDR2 as SVGAGI (reference sequence). The ends were cut back, 2 bases at V and 5 bases at J, with 10 bases in the middle. This CDR3 region has 14 residues. The CDR3 bases are TGTGCCAGCAGTTACGGAAGGGATTATCAGCCCCAGCATTTT. It specifies CASSYGRDYQPQHF.